The subject of this entry is one TCR beta chain. Its antigen is still unknown. The V end lost 7 bases, the J end lost 0 bases, and 7 bases lay between the germline ends. Germline-derived CDR1 and CDR2 are MNHNS and SASEGT. This CDR3 is built from 13 residues. The record originates from a study of shared clonotypes between healthy human individuals. Broader study findings: Non-shared clonotypes were found to have lower generation probabilities than the clonotypes that were shared by all four of the sorted-subset donors. Clonotype sharing across donors was expected to vary with sequencing depth.

The authors divided CD4+ cells into CD45RA+ naive and CD45RA-negative memory subsets. Generated by immunoSEQ multiplex PCR, the TCRdb table keeps only in-frame clones and is missing some. The data hold 2.5 million or so clones, with approximately 90% observed a single time. This rearrangement joins TRBV6-1 to TRBJ1-3; D remains ambiguous. Sequences were obtained from naive CD4+ T cells sorted from blood. Subset here: CD45RA+ positively selected. The TCR comes from a man aged 18 to 30 in good health. CDR3 sequence (DNA): TGTGCCAGCAAGACTGCCTCTGGAAACACCATATATTTT. Translation gives CASKTASGNTIYF.